This T cell receptor beta chain was obtained from a study of CD8+ T cells in alopecia areata. RNA, once extracted, was reverse transcribed into cDNA for use as the sequencing template. Clones were read by immunoSEQ multiplex PCR, and TCRdb kept only the in-frame ones, dropping some. Altogether 270,000 or so clones were found in the sample, and no singletons occur. A panel of CD4, CD8alpha, NKG2D, NKG2ACE and other markers served to sort pooled cutaneous lymph node cells. This clone was picked up a small number of times. Gene names denote mouse genes. The CDR3 end lies 3 residues beyond the end of the read and is filled in from the germline J gene. This CDR3 region has 12 residues. Trimming removed 10 bases from V and 4 bases from J; junction bases left unmatched: 2. CDR1 and CDR2 from the germline V gene are NSHNY and SYGAGN.

J is TRBJ1-6 and V is TRBV13-1, with 7 bases fitting TRBD1. TRBJ1-6 belongs to the ORF category, with a function that is uncertain. Source material: CD4+ T cells sorted from a lymph node. The source is a C3H/HeJ mouse with alopecia areata. The MHC haplotype of this mouse line is H2-k. Partial CDR3 DNA: TGTGCCGGGGGACAGTATAATTCGCCC. It specifies CAGGQYNSP. The whole CDR3 is CAGGQYNSPLYF.